The sequence of this T cell receptor (beta chain) was determined in a study of cytomegalovirus exposure and HLA in healthy donors. Findings of the study overall: Most TCR sequences were rare, but some public TCRs occurred in many donors. The finding came from a later analysis; first-cohort TCR clusters tended to co-occur in the 95 to 150 validation repertoires.

This table comes from immunoSEQ multiplex PCR, and its TCRdb copy is limited to in-frame clones, with some not included. The repertoire holds approximately 54,000 clones, with about 92% as singletons. Germline V gene data show CDR1 as SSHAT and CDR2 as FNYEAQ (reference sequence). CDR3 size: 15 residues. As regards this clone: Its target is unknown. A junction end diverges from the germline sequence, so it may reflect a read error.

This clonotype was sampled from a woman aged 18 to 35 in good health and CMV-seropositive. The chain employs TRBV7-7 and TRBJ2-7; D unclear. Sequencing input: PBMCs. CDR3 protein: CASSLFRVRPFEQYF. The CDR3 DNA sequence: TGTGCTAGCAGCTTATTCCGGGTTAGGCCTTTCGAGCAGTACTTC.